This entry features one T cell receptor (beta chain) sequence. Its specificity is unknown. Described treatment: approximately nine-day PBMC culture with coronavirus spike peptide pools or control peptides (ViraFEST assay). ViraFEST used peptide pools to expand antigen-specific T cells, then sequenced TCRs. Negative-selection isolation of CD4+ T cells was performed after 10 days of culture. Oncomine TCR Beta short-read sequencing was applied to DNA from cultured CD4+ T cells. TCRdb re-derived calls from the PCR reads in MiXCR, one entry per CDR3 protein. The sample includes some 14,000 distinct CDR3 sequences, approximately 60% of them seen just once. This specimen belongs to a study of vaccination and CD4 T cells after COVID-19. Across the study: Control cultures were given a CEFX pool, an HIV-1 Nef pool, or no peptide.

The germline gives CDR1 MDHEN, CDR2 SYDVKM. The CDR3 spans 17 residues. V was clipped by 3 bases and J by 0 bases, with 15 bases between them. The source material was CD4+ T cells from blood, cultured in vitro. The receptor's source is a human donor who had recovered from COVID-19. The chain is built from TRBV28 and TRBJ1-3; D is uncertain. The CDR3 here is CASSFSILTLSGNTIYF. CDR3 coding DNA: TGTGCCAGCAGTTTTAGTATCCTCACTCTCTCTGGAAACACCATATATTTT.